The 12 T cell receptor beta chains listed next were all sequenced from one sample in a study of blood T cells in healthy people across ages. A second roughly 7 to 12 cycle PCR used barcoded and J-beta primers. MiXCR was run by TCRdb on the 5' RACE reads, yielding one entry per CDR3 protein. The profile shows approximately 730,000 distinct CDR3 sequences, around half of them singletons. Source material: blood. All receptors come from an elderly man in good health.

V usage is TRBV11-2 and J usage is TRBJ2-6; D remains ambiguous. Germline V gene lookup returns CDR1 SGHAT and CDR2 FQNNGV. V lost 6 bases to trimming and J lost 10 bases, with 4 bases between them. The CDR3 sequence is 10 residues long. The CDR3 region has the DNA TGTGCCAGCAGTCCGAACGTCCTGACTTTC. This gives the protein CASSPNVLTF.

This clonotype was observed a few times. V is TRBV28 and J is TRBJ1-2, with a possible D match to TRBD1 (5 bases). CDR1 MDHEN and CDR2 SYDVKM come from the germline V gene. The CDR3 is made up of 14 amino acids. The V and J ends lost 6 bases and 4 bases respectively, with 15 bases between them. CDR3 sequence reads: CASSPGLGGYGYTF. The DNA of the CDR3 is TGTGCCAGCAGCCCAGGGTTGGGAGGCTATGGCTACACCTTC.

CDR3 amino acids: CASSLGEGHGYTF. The CDR3 coding sequence is TGTGCCAGCAGTTTAGGAGAGGGGCATGGCTACACCTTC. The gene calls are TRBV12-3 or TRBV12-4 and TRBJ1-2; D is perhaps TRBD1 (5 bases). CDR3 length: 13 amino acids. V was shortened by 1 base and J by 6 bases, with 9 bases between the two germline ends.

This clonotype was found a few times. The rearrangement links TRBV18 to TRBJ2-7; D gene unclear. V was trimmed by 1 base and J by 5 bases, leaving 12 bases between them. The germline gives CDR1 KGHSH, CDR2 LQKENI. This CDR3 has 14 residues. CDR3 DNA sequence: TGTGCCAGCTCACCACATTCTCTAGGAAACGAGCAGTACTTC. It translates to CASSPHSLGNEQYF.

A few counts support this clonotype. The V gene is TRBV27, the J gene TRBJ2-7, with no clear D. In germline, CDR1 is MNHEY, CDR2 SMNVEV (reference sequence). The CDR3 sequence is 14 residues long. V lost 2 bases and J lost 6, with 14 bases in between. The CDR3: CASSLSRWWGEQYF. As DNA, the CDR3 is TGTGCCAGCAGTTTAAGTAGGTGGTGGGGCGAGCAGTACTTC.

CDR3 DNA sequence: TGTGCCAGCAGTTCATGGGGGGGCACCTCCTACGAGCAGTACTTC. Its protein is CASSSWGGTSYEQYF. The rearrangement links TRBV12-3 or TRBV12-4 to TRBJ2-7; weak D call: TRBD2 (7 bases). Trimming cost V 4 bases and J 0 bases, with 13 bases left between them. The CDR3 sequence is 15 residues long.

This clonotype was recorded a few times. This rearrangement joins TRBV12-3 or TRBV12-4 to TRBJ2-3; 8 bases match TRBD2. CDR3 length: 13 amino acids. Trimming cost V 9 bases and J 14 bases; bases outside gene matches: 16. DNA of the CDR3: TGTGCCAGTCGGGGGGGGCGGAACAGATACGCGTATTTT. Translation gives CASRGGRNRYAYF.

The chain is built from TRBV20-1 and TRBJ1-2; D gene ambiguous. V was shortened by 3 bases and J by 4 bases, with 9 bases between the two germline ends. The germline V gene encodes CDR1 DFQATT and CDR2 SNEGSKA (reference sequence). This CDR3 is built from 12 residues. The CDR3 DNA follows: TGCAGTGCTAGTCCCACGATCTATGGCTACACCTTC. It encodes CSASPTIYGYTF.

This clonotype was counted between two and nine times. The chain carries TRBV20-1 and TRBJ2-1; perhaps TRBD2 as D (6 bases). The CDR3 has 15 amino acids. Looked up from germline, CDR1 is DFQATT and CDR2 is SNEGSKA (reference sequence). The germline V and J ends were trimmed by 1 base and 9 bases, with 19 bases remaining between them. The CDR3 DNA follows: TGCAGTGCTAGAGGACTAGGTCGGTTTTTGAGTGAGCAGTTCTTC. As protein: CSARGLGRFLSEQFF.

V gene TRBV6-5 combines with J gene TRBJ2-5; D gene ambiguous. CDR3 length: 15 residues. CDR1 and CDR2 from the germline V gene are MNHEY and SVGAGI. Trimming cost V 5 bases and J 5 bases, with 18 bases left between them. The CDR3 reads CASSREGSRGETQYF. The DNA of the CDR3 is TGTGCCAGCAGTAGGGAAGGGTCTCGTGGCGAGACCCAGTACTTC.

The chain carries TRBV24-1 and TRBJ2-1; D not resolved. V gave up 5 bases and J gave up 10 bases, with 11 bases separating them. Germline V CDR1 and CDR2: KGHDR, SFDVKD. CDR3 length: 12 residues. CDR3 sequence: CATSVWNEEQFF. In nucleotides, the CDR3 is TGTGCCACCAGTGTGTGGAACGAAGAGCAGTTCTTC.

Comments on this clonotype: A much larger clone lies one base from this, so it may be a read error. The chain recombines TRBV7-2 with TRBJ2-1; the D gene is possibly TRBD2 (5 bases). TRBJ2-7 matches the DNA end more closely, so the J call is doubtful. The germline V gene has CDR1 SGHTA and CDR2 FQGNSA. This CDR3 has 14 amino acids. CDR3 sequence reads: CASSASGLGDEQYF. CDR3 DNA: TGTGCCAGCAGCGCTTCGGGCCTCGGGGATGAGCAGTACTTC.